This T cell receptor beta chain appears in the sequencing data of a study of T cells expressing NK-cell markers. A word on this clonotype: Its antigen is still unknown.

Study observations and caveats: These clonotypes, the leaders elsewhere, also led the CD3+CD56-NKG2C+ fraction in a handful of donors.

Per germline, CDR1 SEHNR and CDR2 FQNEAQ (reference sequence). The CDR3 length is 14 residues. TCRdb reprocessed the 5' RACE reads, keeping one entry per CDR3 protein, no DNA. The sample table includes a few hundred thousand distinct CDR3 sequences. The TCR was taken from a man aged 18-70 years in good health. The chain is built from TRBV7-9 and TRBJ1-2; TCRdb selects TRBD1, and the lack of DNA leaves this call unchecked. Material for sequencing was blood T cells: a sorted CD56 or NKG2C T cell subset, CD4+ or CD8+ T cells, or bulk PBMC T cells (not recorded which). The CDR3 sequence is CASSLETGNYGYTF. Full variable domain (rest looked up from reference TRBV7-9 and TRBJ1-2): DTGVSQNPRHKITKRGQNVTFRCDPISEHNRLYWYRQTLGQGPEFLTYFQNEAQLEKSRLLSDRFSAERPKGSFSTLEIQRTEQGDSAMYLCASSLETGNYGYTFGSGTRLTVV.